This TCR beta chain was captured by sequencing in a study of OX40 agonist ivuxolimab in advanced cancers. Study-wide background: All patients had ivuxolimab intravenously every 2 weeks at 0.01 to 10 mg/kg. Males comprised 70% to 90% of the group, whose mean age was around 62 years (range about 20 to 90). Whole-study results and caveats: Low normalized T-cell clonal expansion was also seen in some nonresponders. With doses of 0.1-3.0 mg/kg, partial responders showed among the lowest clonal expansion.

Turning to this clone: What it binds is unknown.

Using immunoSEQ multiplex PCR, the repertoire was profiled, and TCRdb retains in-frame clones only, with some absent. The sample includes tens of thousands of clones, roughly 90% of them seen just once. CDR3 length equals 14 residues. The V end was cut by 3 bases, the J end by 4 bases, with 13 bases between. CDR1 and CDR2 (germline): SGHNT, YYREEE (reference sequence). The sample was CD4+ or CD8+ T cells sorted from blood, taken in a trial of the OX40 agonist ivuxolimab. The clonotype comes from an adult with an advanced solid tumor such as melanoma, head and neck, liver or kidney cancer. The chain combines TRBV5-4 with TRBJ2-5, with TRBD2 as a possible D gene (6 bases). The CDR3 nucleotides are TGTGCCAGCAGCTCCAGACTAGAAGGAGAGACCCAGTACTTC. As protein: CASSSRLEGETQYF.